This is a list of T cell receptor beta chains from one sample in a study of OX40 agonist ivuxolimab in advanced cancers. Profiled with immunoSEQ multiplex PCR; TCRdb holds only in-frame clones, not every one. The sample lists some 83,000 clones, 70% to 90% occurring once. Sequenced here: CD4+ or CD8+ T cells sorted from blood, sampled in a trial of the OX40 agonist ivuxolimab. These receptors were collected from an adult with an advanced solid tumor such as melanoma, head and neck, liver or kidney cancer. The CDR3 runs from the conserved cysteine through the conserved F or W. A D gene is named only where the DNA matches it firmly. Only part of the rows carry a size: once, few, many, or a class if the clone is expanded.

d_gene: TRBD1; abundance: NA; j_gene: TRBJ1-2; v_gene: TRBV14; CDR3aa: CASSPQGTGGTRYGYTF; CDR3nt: TGTGCCAGCAGCCCCCAAGGGACAGGGGGGACCCGCTATGGCTACACCTTC
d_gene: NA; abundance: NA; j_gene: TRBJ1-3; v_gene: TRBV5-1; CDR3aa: CASSLAGQTGNTIYF; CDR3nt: TGCGCCAGCAGCTTGGCCGGACAGACTGGAAACACCATATATTTT
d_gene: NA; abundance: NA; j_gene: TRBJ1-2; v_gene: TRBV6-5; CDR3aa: CASSYDPTGRIYGYTF; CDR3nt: TGTGCCAGCAGTTACGACCCGACGGGACGGATTTATGGCTACACCTTC
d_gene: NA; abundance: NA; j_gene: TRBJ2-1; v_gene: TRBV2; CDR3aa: CASSLPGSTYNEQFF; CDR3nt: TGTGCCAGCAGCCTCCCCGGGAGTACTTACAATGAGCAGTTCTTC
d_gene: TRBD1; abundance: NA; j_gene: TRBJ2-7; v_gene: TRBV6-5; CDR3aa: CASSWDSRAYEQYF; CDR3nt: TGTGCCAGCAGTTGGGACAGCCGAGCCTACGAGCAGTACTTC
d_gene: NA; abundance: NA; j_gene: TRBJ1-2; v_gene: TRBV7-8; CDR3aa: CASSVGGGRNGYTF; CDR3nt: TGTGCCAGCAGCGTCGGGGGGGGGCGAAATGGCTACACCTTC
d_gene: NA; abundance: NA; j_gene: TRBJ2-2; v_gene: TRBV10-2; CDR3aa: CASRAGMNTGELFF; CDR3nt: TGCGCCAGCAGGGCGGGGATGAACACCGGGGAGCTGTTTTTT
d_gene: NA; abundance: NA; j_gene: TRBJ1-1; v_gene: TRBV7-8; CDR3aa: CASSELGTFMNTEAFF; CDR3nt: TGTGCCAGCAGCGAATTGGGGACCTTCATGAACACTGAAGCTTTCTTT
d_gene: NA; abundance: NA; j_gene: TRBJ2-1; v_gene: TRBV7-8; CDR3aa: CASSPLGGYNEQFF; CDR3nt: TGTGCCAGCAGCCCCCTCGGGGGCTACAATGAGCAGTTCTTC
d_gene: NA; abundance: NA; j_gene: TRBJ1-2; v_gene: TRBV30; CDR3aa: CAWSSSSGGDGYTF; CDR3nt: TGTGCCTGGAGTTCGTCGAGCGGGGGCGATGGCTACACCTTC
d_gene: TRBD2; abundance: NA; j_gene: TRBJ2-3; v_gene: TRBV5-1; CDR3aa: CASSLGLAGGPSTDTQYF; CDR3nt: TGCGCCAGCAGCTTGGGACTAGCGGGGGGTCCTAGCACAGATACGCAGTATTTT
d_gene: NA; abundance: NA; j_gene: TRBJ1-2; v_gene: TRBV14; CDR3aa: CASSLRQRAGGYTF; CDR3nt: TGTGCCAGCAGCCTTCGACAAAGGGCAGGTGGCTACACCTTC
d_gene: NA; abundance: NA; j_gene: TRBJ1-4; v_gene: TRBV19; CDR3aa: CASSMGRFGEKLFF; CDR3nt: TGTGCCAGTAGTATGGGCAGGTTTGGCGAAAAACTGTTTTTT
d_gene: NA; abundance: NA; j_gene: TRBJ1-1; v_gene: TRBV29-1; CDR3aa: CSGVEGNSNTEAFF; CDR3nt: TGCAGCGGGGTGGAGGGGAATTCGAACACTGAAGCTTTCTTT
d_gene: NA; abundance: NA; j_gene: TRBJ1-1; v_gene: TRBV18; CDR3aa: CASSPIGQAGTEAFF; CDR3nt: TGTGCCAGCTCACCAATAGGGCAAGCGGGCACTGAAGCTTTCTTT
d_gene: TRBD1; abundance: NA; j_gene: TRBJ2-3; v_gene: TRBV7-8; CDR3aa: CASSLRDRVSTDTQYF; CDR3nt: TGTGCCAGCAGCTTAAGGGACAGGGTTAGCACAGATACGCAGTATTTT
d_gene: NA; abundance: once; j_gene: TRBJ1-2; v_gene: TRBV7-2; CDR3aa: CASSLAPQAVRAGYTF; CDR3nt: TGTGCCAGCAGCTTAGCCCCACAGGCAGTCCGTGCCGGCTACACCTTC
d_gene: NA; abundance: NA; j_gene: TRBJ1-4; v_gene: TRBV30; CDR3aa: CAWSYRLEKLFF; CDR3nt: TGTGCCTGGAGCTACAGGCTTGAAAAACTGTTTTTT
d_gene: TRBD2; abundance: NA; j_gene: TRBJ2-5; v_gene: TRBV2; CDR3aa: CASHSGSETQYF; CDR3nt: TGTGCCAGCCATAGCGGGAGTGAGACCCAGTACTTC
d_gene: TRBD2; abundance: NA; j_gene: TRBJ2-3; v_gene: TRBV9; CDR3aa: CASSPRREGWGDTQYF; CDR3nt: TGTGCCAGCAGCCCTCGGCGGGAGGGGTGGGGAGATACGCAGTATTTT
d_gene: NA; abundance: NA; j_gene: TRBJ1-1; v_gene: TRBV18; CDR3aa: CASSQDTEAFF; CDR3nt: TGTGCCAGCTCTCAGGACACTGAAGCTTTCTTT
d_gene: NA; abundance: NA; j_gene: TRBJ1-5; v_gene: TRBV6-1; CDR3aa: CASRGSLNQPQHF; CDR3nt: TGTGCCAGCAGAGGCAGTCTTAATCAGCCCCAGCATTTT
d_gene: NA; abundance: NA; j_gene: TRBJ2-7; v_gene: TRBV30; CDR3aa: CAWSGGDSYEQYF; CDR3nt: TGTGCCTGGAGTGGCGGAGACAGCTACGAGCAGTACTTC
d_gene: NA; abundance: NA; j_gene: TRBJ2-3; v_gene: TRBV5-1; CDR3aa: CASSLDGARGGGTQYF; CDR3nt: TGCGCCAGCAGCTTGGATGGGGCTAGAGGGGGTGGTACGCAGTATTTT
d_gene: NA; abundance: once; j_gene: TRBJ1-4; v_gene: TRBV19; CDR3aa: CASSEGLPFEKLFF; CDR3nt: TGTGCCAGTAGTGAAGGCCTGCCATTTGAAAAACTGTTTTTT
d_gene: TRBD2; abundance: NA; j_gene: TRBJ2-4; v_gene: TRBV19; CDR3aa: CASSARLAGVDKNIQYF; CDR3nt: TGTGCCAGTAGTGCTCGGCTAGCGGGAGTTGACAAAAACATTCAGTACTTC
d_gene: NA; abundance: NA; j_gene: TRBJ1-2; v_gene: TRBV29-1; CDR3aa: CSVGLTGRGARGYTF; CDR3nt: TGCAGCGTTGGTCTAACGGGACGGGGGGCTCGTGGCTACACCTTC
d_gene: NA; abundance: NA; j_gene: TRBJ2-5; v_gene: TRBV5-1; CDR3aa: CASSRVGGRQETQYF; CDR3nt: TGCGCCAGCAGTCGCGTGGGGGGCAGACAAGAGACCCAGTACTTC
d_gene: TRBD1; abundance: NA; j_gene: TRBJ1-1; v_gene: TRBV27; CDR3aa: CASSLFGQVNAKAFF; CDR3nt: TGTGCCAGCAGTTTATTCGGACAGGTTAACGCCAAAGCTTTCTTT
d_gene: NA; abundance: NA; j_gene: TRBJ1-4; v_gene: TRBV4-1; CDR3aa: CASSQGWGRDEKLFF; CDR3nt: TGCGCCAGCAGCCAAGGGTGGGGGCGGGACGAAAAACTGTTTTTT
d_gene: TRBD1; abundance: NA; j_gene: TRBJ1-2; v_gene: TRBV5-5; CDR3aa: CATTGQGDYGYTF; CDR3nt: TGTGCCACAACCGGACAGGGGGACTATGGCTACACCTTC
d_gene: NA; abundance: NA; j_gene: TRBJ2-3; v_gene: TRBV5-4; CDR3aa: CASRPTLGLADTQYF; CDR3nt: TGTGCCAGCAGACCTACTCTTGGCTTGGCAGATACGCAGTATTTT
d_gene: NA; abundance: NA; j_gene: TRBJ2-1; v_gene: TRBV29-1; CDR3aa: CSVDGGSYNEQFF; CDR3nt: TGCAGCGTTGACGGGGGATCCTACAATGAGCAGTTCTTC
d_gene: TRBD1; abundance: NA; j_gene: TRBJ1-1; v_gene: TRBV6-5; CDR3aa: CASSNPGQANTEAFF; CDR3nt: TGTGCCAGCAGTAACCCGGGACAGGCAAACACTGAAGCTTTCTTT
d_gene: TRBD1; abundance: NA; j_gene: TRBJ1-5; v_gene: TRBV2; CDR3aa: CASSGTGAIQPQHF; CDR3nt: TGTGCCAGCAGTGGGACAGGGGCGATTCAGCCCCAGCATTTT
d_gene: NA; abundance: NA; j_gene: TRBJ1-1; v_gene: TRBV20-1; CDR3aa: CSVRQNTEAFF; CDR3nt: TGCAGCGTTAGACAGAACACTGAAGCTTTCTTT
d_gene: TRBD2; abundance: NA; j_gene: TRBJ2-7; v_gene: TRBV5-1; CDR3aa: CASSRTSGIYEQYF; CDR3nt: TGCGCCAGCAGCCGGACTAGCGGTATCTACGAGCAGTACTTC
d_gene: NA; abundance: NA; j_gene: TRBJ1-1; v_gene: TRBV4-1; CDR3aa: CASSQTDRNTEAFF; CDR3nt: TGCGCCAGCAGCCAAACCGACAGAAACACTGAAGCTTTCTTT
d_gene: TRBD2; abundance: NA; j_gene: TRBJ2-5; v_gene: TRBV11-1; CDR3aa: CASSLERGGVSETQYF; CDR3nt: TGTGCCAGCAGCTTAGAACGCGGGGGGGTGTCGGAGACCCAGTACTTC
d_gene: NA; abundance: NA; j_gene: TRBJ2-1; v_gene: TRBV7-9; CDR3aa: CASSRGISSRDEQFF; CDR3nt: TGTGCCAGCAGCAGAGGGATTTCCTCCAGGGATGAGCAGTTCTTC
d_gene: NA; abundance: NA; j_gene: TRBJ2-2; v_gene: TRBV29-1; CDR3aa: CSVPDLTGELFF; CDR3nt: TGCAGCGTTCCGGACCTCACCGGGGAGCTGTTTTTT
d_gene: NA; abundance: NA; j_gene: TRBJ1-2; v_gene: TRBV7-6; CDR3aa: CASSLSEGQSGYTF; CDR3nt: TGTGCCAGCAGCTTATCAGAAGGGCAAAGCGGCTACACCTTC
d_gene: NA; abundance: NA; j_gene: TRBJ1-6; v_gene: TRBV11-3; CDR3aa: CASSSDSGRNSPLHF; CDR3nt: TGTGCCAGCAGCTCGGACTCAGGACGGAATTCACCCCTCCACTTT
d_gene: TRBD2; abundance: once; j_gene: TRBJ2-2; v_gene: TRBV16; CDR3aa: CASSRQREAGELFF; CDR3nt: TGTGCCAGCAGCCGTCAGCGGGAGGCCGGGGAGCTGTTTTTT
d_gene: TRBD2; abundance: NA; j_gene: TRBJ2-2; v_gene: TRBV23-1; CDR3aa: CASSQSAGVPARDRTGELFF; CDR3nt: TGCGCCAGCAGTCAATCCGCGGGGGTCCCCGCCCGAGACCGCACCGGGGAGCTGTTTTTT
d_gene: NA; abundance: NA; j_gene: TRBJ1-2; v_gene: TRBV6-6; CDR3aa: CASKPQDSGYTF; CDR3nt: TGTGCCAGCAAACCACAGGATTCTGGCTACACCTTC
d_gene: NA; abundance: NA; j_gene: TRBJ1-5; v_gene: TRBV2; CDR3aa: CATRPGGTSNQPQHF; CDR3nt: TGTGCCACCCGGCCTGGCGGGACTAGCAATCAGCCCCAGCATTTT
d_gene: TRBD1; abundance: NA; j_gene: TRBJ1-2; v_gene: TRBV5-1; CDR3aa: CASSPGATGEYYTF; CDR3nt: TGCGCCAGCAGCCCCGGCGCGACAGGGGAGTACTACACCTTC
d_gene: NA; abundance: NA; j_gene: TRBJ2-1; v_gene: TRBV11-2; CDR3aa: CASSLVGGFYNEQFF; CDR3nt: TGTGCCAGCAGCCTAGTCGGGGGTTTCTACAATGAGCAGTTCTTC
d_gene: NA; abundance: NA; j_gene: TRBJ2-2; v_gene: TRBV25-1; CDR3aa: CASSDPGAGELFF; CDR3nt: TGTGCCAGCAGTGACCCGGGGGCCGGGGAGCTGTTTTTT
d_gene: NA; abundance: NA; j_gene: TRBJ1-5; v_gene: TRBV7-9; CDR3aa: CASSRWDQPQHF; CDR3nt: TGTGCCAGCAGCCGTTGGGATCAGCCCCAGCATTTT